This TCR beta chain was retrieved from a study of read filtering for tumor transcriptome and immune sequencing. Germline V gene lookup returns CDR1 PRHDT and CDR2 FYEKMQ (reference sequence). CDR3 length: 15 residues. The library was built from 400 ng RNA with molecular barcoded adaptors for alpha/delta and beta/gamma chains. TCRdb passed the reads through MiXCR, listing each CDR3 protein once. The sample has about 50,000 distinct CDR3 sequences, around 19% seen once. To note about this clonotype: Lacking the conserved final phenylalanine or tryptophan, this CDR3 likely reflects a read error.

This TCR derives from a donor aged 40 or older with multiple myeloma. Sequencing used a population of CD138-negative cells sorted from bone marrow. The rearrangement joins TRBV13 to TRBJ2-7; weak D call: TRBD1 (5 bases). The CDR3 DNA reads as TGTGCCAGCAGCCCGCCGAGACAGAGCCCCTATGAGCAGTACTCC. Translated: CASSPPRQSPYEQYS.